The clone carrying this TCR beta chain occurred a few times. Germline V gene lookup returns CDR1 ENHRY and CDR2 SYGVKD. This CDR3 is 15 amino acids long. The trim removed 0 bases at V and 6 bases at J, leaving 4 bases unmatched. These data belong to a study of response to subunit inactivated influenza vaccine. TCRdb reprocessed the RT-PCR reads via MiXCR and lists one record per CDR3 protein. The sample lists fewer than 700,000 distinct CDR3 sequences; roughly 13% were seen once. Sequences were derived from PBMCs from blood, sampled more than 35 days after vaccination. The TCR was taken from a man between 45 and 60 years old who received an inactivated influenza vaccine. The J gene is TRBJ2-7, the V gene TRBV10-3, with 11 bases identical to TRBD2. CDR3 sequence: CAISESSGGAFEQYF. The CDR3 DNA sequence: TGTGCCATCAGTGAGTCTAGCGGGGGGGCGTTCGAGCAGTACTTC.